The 15 T cell receptor beta chains reported below all come from one sample, sequenced in a study of blood T cell repertoires in COVID-19. Assay: immunoSEQ multiplex PCR; the TCRdb copy retains only in-frame clones and omits some. The profile shows 86,000 or so clones, about nine tenths of them singletons. Specimen: peripheral blood. All receptors come from a woman aged 45 to 65 in a cohort sampled during active COVID-19.

This clone was seen once. This chain joins TRBV19 and TRBJ2-7; 9 bases are shared with TRBD1. After removal of 4 bases from V and 6 bases from J, the junction contained 10 bases not matched to a gene. Per germline, CDR1 LNHDA and CDR2 SQIVND (reference sequence). CDR3 size: 15 residues. The CDR3 loop is CASSTQTGDRAEQYF. The CDR3 nucleotides read TGTGCCAGTAGTACACAGACGGGGGACAGGGCCGAGCAGTACTTC.

The V gene is TRBV6-2 or TRBV6-3, the J gene TRBJ2-7, with TRBD1 as a possible D gene (5 bases). Looked up from germline, CDR1 is MNHEY and CDR2 is SVGEGT. V was cut by 0 bases and J by 2 bases, with 11 bases left in between. The CDR3 sequence is 15 residues long. Here the CDR3 reads CASSYSQDTTYEQYF. In DNA form, the CDR3 reads TGTGCCAGCAGTTACTCTCAGGACACCACCTACGAGCAGTACTTC.

This clone was recorded once. The rearrangement links TRBV19 to TRBJ2-1; TRBD1 matches 8 bases. This CDR3 contains 15 residues. Germline lookup yields CDR1 LNHDA and CDR2 SQIVND (reference sequence). V gave up 6 bases and J gave up 9 bases; unmatched junction bases: 13. CDR3 sequence: CASSPMGTGMSEQFF. The CDR3 DNA reads as TGTGCCAGTAGCCCAATGGGGACAGGCATGAGTGAGCAGTTCTTC.

With respect to this clone: One junction end disagrees with the germline gene, perhaps due to a read error. The genes are TRBV5-1 and TRBJ2-5; 10 bases match TRBD1. The CDR3 runs 14 residues. The germline V gene encodes CDR1 SGHRS and CDR2 YFSETQ. CDR3 amino acids: CASRLGQGKETQYF. The CDR3 DNA is TGCGCCAGCAGATTGGGACAGGGGAAGGAGACCCAGTACTTC.

The rearrangement joins TRBV3-1 (or the pseudogene TRBV3-2) to TRBJ1-2; 10 nucleotides align to TRBD1. The CDR3 sequence is 15 residues long. V lost 4 bases and J lost 4; bases outside the gene matches: 6. Per the germline V gene, CDR1 is LGHDT and CDR2 is YNNKEL (reference sequence). The CDR3 bases are TGTGCCAGCAGCCGCACCGGGACAGGGGTCTATGGCTACACCTTC. Translating gives CASSRTGTGVYGYTF.

The V gene is TRBV4-2, the J gene TRBJ1-3, with a possible D match to TRBD1 (6 bases). V gave up 0 bases and J gave up 0 bases, with 12 bases separating them. The germline CDR1 and CDR2 sequences are LGHNA and YNFKEQ. This CDR3 is built from 17 residues. CDR3 coding DNA: TGTGCCAGCAGCCAAGACAGGGGCACTCACTCTGGAAACACCATATATTTT. Translation gives CASSQDRGTHSGNTIYF.

This rearrangement joins TRBV5-1 to TRBJ2-7; D possibly corresponds to TRBD1 (5 bases). The CDR3 length is 13 residues. The germline V gene has CDR1 SGHRS and CDR2 YFSETQ. V was clipped by 4 bases and J by 5 bases, with 13 bases between them. The CDR3: CASSKYRSDEQYF. CDR3 DNA sequence: TGCGCCAGCAGCAAATACAGGTCTGACGAGCAGTACTTC.

CDR3 sequence: CATSRGEQGLDTQYF. The CDR3 region has the DNA TGTGCCACCAGCAGAGGCGAACAGGGTTTGGATACGCAGTATTTT. The chain has TRBV15 and TRBJ2-3; D possibly corresponds to TRBD1 (6 bases). The V end was cut by 1 base, the J end by 6 bases, with 14 bases between. Germline assignment: CDR1 LNHNV and CDR2 YYDKDF (reference sequence). This CDR3 spans 15 amino acids.

The V call is TRBV27, the J call TRBJ2-2; possibly TRBD2 for D (7 bases). Germline V gives CDR1 MNHEY, CDR2 SMNVEV (reference sequence). The CDR3 has 16 residues. The V end was cut by 1 base, the J end by 5 bases, with 14 bases between. CDR3 amino acids: CASSLLGGRRTGELFF. The DNA for the CDR3 is TGTGCCAGCAGTTTATTGGGGGGGCGGAGAACCGGGGAGCTGTTTTTT.

This chain connects TRBV28 to TRBJ1-2; D not resolved. Germline V gene lookup returns CDR1 MDHEN and CDR2 SYDVKM. Between the trimmed V and J ends, which lost 5 bases and 2 bases, there was a span of 6 bases. The CDR3 length is 12 residues. The CDR3 DNA follows: TGTGCCAGCAGTCGGGTGAACTATGGCTACACCTTC. Translated: CASSRVNYGYTF.

The sample holds one count of this clone. This sequence joins TRBV5-6 and TRBJ2-3, with TRBD2 matching over 11 bases. The germline V gene has CDR1 SGHDT and CDR2 YYEEEE. This CDR3 spans 16 amino acids. The trim removed 6 bases at V and 3 bases at J, leaving 9 bases unmatched. The CDR3 region is CASTPGRLAGTDTQYF. The DNA for the CDR3 is TGTGCCAGCACCCCCGGCCGACTAGCGGGAACAGATACGCAGTATTTT.

The chain employs TRBV3-1 (or the pseudogene TRBV3-2) and TRBJ2-1, with 14 bases fitting TRBD2. CDR1 LGHDT and CDR2 YNNKEL come from the germline V gene (reference sequence). The CDR3 has 17 residues. J was trimmed by 3 bases and V by 6 bases; bases with no gene match: 7. Here the CDR3 DNA reads TGTGCCAGCAGATTAGGACTAGCGGGGGGACACTACAATGAGCAGTTCTTC. This gives the protein CASRLGLAGGHYNEQFF.

This clone came up a few times. This sequence joins TRBV5-1 and TRBJ2-2, with D unclear. V was shortened by 4 bases and J by 1 base, with 8 bases between the two germline ends. Per germline, CDR1 SGHRS and CDR2 YFSETQ. This CDR3 is built from 14 residues. The CDR3 loop is CASSPRGNTGELFF. CDR3 bases: TGCGCCAGCAGCCCTCGAGGGAACACCGGGGAGCTGTTTTTT.

V and J are TRBV28 and TRBJ2-2; 7 positions match TRBD2. Germline V CDR1 and CDR2: MDHEN, SYDVKM. The V segment lost 4 bases and the J segment 7 bases; nucleotides outside the gene matches: 12. This CDR3 is built from 16 residues. The CDR3 spells CASSSPGLSYGGELFF. The CDR3 DNA reads TGTGCCAGCAGTTCACCGGGACTAAGTTATGGCGGGGAGCTGTTTTTT.

About this clone itself: The DNA is omitted, as the CDR3 cannot be located on it reliably, and the CDR3 follows TCRdb's listing. V is TRBV6-6 and J is TRBJ2-1; the listed D gene, TRBD2, was not tested against the DNA. CDR1 and CDR2 from the germline V gene are MNHNY and SVGAGI (reference sequence). The CDR3 adds up to 13 amino acids, both ends counted. The CDR3 loop reads CASSTSGGDEQFF.